A selection of T cell receptor beta chains follows, all from one sample in a study of PD-1 blockade in mismatch repair-deficient tumors. TCRdb keeps only in-frame clones here, not all; method: immunoSEQ multiplex PCR. The repertoire has roughly 120,000 clones, around three quarters of them found once; the top ten carry approximately 5%. The input for sequencing was peripheral blood, taken approximately 14 months after starting pembrolizumab. The source is an adult with mismatch repair-deficient cancer. Both conserved end residues are part of each CDR3. The D gene is left open where the match is weak. Where a row states a size, it is once, few, many or the class of an expanded clone; other rows omit it.

len: 15; v_gene: TRBV6-6; j_gene: TRBJ2-1; abundance: NA; d_gene: NA; CDR3aa: CASSLSESSYNEQFF; CDR3nt: TGTGCCAGCAGCCTCAGCGAGAGCTCCTACAATGAGCAGTTCTTC
len: 15; v_gene: TRBV4-1; j_gene: TRBJ1-3; abundance: NA; d_gene: NA; CDR3aa: CASSPLTGYGNTIYF; CDR3nt: TGCGCCAGCAGCCCGTTAACAGGGTACGGAAACACCATATATTTT
len: 18; v_gene: TRBV11-2; j_gene: TRBJ2-7; abundance: NA; d_gene: TRBD1; CDR3aa: CASTFFFGWTGGVFEQYF; CDR3nt: TGTGCCAGCACCTTTTTCTTCGGGTGGACAGGGGGGGTGTTCGAGCAGTACTTC
len: 14; v_gene: TRBV6-5; j_gene: TRBJ1-4; abundance: NA; d_gene: NA; CDR3aa: CASSLQGLGEKLFF; CDR3nt: TGTGCCAGCAGCTTACAGGGTCTGGGCGAAAAACTGTTTTTT
len: 17; v_gene: TRBV11-2; j_gene: TRBJ2-7; abundance: NA; d_gene: NA; CDR3aa: CASTPISGLRSSYEQYF; CDR3nt: TGTGCCAGCACACCGATCTCGGGACTCCGGAGCTCCTACGAGCAGTACTTC
len: 14; v_gene: TRBV30; j_gene: TRBJ1-2; abundance: NA; d_gene: NA; CDR3aa: CAWSVSRLNYGYTF; CDR3nt: TGTGCCTGGAGTGTTTCTCGACTTAACTATGGCTACACCTTC
len: 15; v_gene: TRBV11-1; j_gene: TRBJ1-4; abundance: NA; d_gene: NA; CDR3aa: CASSFTSLMGEKLFF; CDR3nt: TGTGCCAGCAGCTTTACATCTCTTATGGGTGAAAAACTGTTTTTT
len: 17; v_gene: TRBV5-4; j_gene: TRBJ2-1; abundance: NA; d_gene: NA; CDR3aa: CASSLGGGRAGANEQFF; CDR3nt: TGTGCCAGCAGCTTGGGAGGTGGCAGGGCTGGTGCGAATGAGCAGTTCTTC
len: 13; v_gene: TRBV14; j_gene: TRBJ1-1; abundance: NA; d_gene: NA; CDR3aa: CASSPGWRTEAFF; CDR3nt: TGTGCCAGCAGCCCCGGTTGGAGGACTGAAGCTTTCTTT
len: 16; v_gene: TRBV18; j_gene: TRBJ2-1; abundance: NA; d_gene: NA; CDR3aa: CASSQGTDARYNEQFF; CDR3nt: TGTGCCAGCTCACAAGGGACCGATGCTCGTTACAATGAGCAGTTCTTC
len: 14; v_gene: TRBV30; j_gene: TRBJ2-1; abundance: NA; d_gene: TRBD1; CDR3aa: CAWSGYRGDNEQFF; CDR3nt: TGTGCCTGGAGTGGGTACAGGGGGGACAATGAGCAGTTCTTC
len: 14; v_gene: TRBV19; j_gene: TRBJ1-5; abundance: NA; d_gene: NA; CDR3aa: CASSIGNSNQPQHF; CDR3nt: TGTGCCAGTAGTATAGGGAATAGCAATCAGCCCCAGCATTTT
len: 14; v_gene: TRBV6-4; j_gene: TRBJ2-3; abundance: NA; d_gene: TRBD2; CDR3aa: CASSQAGAADTQYF; CDR3nt: TGTGCCAGCAGTCAAGCGGGAGCCGCAGATACGCAGTATTTT
len: 13; v_gene: TRBV2; j_gene: TRBJ2-7; abundance: NA; d_gene: NA; CDR3aa: CASGDWGRDEQYF; CDR3nt: TGTGCCAGCGGGGACTGGGGTCGGGACGAGCAGTACTTC
len: 13; v_gene: TRBV29-1; j_gene: TRBJ2-1; abundance: NA; d_gene: TRBD2; CDR3aa: CSAPGLGGNEQFF; CDR3nt: TGCAGCGCCCCGGGACTAGGGGGCAATGAGCAGTTCTTC
len: 17; v_gene: TRBV19; j_gene: TRBJ1-2; abundance: NA; d_gene: NA; CDR3aa: CASSPSHERGLTGGYTF; CDR3nt: TGTGCCAGTAGCCCTTCCCACGAACGTGGACTAACGGGTGGCTACACCTTC
len: 17; v_gene: TRBV25-1; j_gene: TRBJ2-4; abundance: NA; d_gene: NA; CDR3aa: CASRRQVASVAKNIQYF; CDR3nt: TGTGCCAGCAGGCGACAGGTGGCGTCTGTAGCCAAAAACATTCAGTACTTC
len: 12; v_gene: TRBV6-1; j_gene: TRBJ1-2; abundance: NA; d_gene: NA; CDR3aa: CATGGANYGYTF; CDR3nt: TGTGCCACCGGAGGGGCTAACTATGGCTACACCTTC
len: 12; v_gene: TRBV30; j_gene: TRBJ1-2; abundance: NA; d_gene: NA; CDR3aa: CAWSVGIYGYTF; CDR3nt: TGTGCCTGGAGTGTAGGCATCTATGGCTACACCTTC
len: 16; v_gene: TRBV5-1; j_gene: TRBJ1-3; abundance: few; d_gene: NA; CDR3aa: CASSWGTDRSGNTIYF; CDR3nt: TGCGCCAGCAGCTGGGGGACGGACCGCTCTGGAAACACCATATATTTT
len: 16; v_gene: TRBV4-2; j_gene: TRBJ2-3; abundance: NA; d_gene: TRBD2; CDR3aa: CASSQEPSGNGDTQYF; CDR3nt: TGTGCCAGCAGCCAAGAGCCTAGCGGGAATGGGGATACGCAGTATTTT
len: 13; v_gene: TRBV11-2; j_gene: TRBJ2-5; abundance: few; d_gene: NA; CDR3aa: CASSPALGETQYF; CDR3nt: TGTGCCAGCAGCCCTGCCTTAGGGGAGACCCAGTACTTC
len: 15; v_gene: TRBV6-5; j_gene: TRBJ2-1; abundance: NA; d_gene: NA; CDR3aa: CASSYSPEPYNEQFF; CDR3nt: TGTGCCAGCAGTTACAGTCCGGAGCCCTACAATGAGCAGTTCTTC
len: 12; v_gene: TRBV5-1; j_gene: TRBJ2-1; abundance: once; d_gene: NA; CDR3aa: CASSSESNEQFF; CDR3nt: TGCGCCAGCAGCTCGGAGTCCAATGAGCAGTTCTTC